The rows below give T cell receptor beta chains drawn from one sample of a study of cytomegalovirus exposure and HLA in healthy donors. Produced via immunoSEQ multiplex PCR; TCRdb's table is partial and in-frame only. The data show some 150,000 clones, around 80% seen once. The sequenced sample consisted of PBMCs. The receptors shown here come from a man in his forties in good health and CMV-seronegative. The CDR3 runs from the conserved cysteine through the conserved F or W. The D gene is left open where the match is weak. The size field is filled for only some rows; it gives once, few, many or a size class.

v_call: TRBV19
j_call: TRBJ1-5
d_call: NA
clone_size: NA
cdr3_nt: TGTGCCAGTAGTATAGCGAGGGGGGGAGGACAGCCCCAGCATTTT
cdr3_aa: CASSIARGGGQPQHF

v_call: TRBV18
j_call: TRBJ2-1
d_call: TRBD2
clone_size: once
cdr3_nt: TGTGCCAGCTCACCAGGGCTAGCGGACAATGAGCAGTTCTTC
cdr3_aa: CASSPGLADNEQFF

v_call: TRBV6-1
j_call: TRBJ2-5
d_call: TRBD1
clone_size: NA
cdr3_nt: TGTGCCAGCAGAATATCGGGACAGGGTGGGGAGACCCAGTACTTC
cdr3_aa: CASRISGQGGETQYF

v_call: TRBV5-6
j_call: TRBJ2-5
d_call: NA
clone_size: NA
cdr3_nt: TGTGCCAGCAGCTTGACAGGGGGGGCGGGGGAGACCCAGTACTTC
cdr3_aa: CASSLTGGAGETQYF

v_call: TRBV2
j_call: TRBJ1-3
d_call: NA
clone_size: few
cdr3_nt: TGTGCCAGCAAGATATACGGGGGGTCTGGAAACACCATATATTTT
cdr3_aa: CASKIYGGSGNTIYF

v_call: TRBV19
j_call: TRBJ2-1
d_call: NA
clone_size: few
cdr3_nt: TGTGCCAGTAGTATCTTAAAGACTACAAATGAGCAGTTCTTC
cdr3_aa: CASSILKTTNEQFF

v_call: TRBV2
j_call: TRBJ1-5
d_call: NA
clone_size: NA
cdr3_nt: TGTGCCAGCAGTGCGACAGCAAATCAGCCCCAGCATTTT
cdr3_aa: CASSATANQPQHF

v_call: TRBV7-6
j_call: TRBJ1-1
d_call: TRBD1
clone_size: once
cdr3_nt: TGTGCCAGCTCTGAGACAGGGCGGTCTGAAGCTTTCTTT
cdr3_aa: CASSETGRSEAFF

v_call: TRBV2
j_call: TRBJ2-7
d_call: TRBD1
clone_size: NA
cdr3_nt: TGTGCCAGCAGTCGACAGGGGTACAACTACGAGCAGTACTTC
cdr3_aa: CASSRQGYNYEQYF

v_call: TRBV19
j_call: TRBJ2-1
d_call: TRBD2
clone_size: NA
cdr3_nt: TGTGCCAGTAGCGGAGCGGGGGGGCCCAATGAGCAGTTCTTC
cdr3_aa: CASSGAGGPNEQFF

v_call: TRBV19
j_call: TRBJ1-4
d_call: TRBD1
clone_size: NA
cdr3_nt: TGTGCCACGAGGACAGGGGCAACTAATGAAAAACTGTTTTTT
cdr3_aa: CATRTGATNEKLFF

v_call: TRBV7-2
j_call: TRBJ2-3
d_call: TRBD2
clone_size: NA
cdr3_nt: TGTGCCAGCAGAAGCGGACTAGCGGGCACAGATACGCAGTATTTT
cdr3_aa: CASRSGLAGTDTQYF

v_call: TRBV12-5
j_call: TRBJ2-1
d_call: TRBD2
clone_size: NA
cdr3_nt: TGTGCTAGTGGTTTGGTAAAAGCGGGGGGTTATAGCTCCTACAATGAGCAGTTCTTC
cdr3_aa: CASGLVKAGGYSSYNEQFF

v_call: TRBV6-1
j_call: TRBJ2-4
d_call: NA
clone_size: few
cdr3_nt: TGTGCCAGCAGGGTTGCAGGGATGGTGAACATTCAGTACTTC
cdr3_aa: CASRVAGMVNIQYF

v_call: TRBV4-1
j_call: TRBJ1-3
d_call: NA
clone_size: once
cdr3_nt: TGCGCCAGCAGCCAACGATCTGGCAGGGGCTCTGGAAACACCATATATTTT
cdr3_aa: CASSQRSGRGSGNTIYF

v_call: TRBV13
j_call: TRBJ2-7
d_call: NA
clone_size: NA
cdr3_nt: TGTGCCAGCAGCCCCCCAGGCAGCGAGCAGTACTTC
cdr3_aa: CASSPPGSEQYF

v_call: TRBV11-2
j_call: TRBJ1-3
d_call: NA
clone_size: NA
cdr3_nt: TGTGCCAGCAGCTTAGAAGGGGCTCGTTATTCTGGAAACACCATATATTTT
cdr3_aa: CASSLEGARYSGNTIYF

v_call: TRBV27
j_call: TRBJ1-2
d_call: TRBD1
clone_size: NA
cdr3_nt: TGTGCCAGCAGTACACAGGGGTTGGCCTATGGCTACACCTTC
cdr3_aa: CASSTQGLAYGYTF

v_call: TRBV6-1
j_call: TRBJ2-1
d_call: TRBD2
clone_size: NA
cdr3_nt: TGTGCCAGCAGTGCCTCTAGCGGATCCTACAATGAGCAGTTCTTC
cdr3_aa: CASSASSGSYNEQFF

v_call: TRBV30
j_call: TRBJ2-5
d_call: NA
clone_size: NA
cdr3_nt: TGTGCCTGGAGTCTTGGGAGACAAGAGACCCAGTACTTC
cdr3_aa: CAWSLGRQETQYF

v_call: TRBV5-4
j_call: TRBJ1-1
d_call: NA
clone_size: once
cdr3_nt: TGTGCCAGCAGCTTGGGTCGCAGGGCCACTGAAGCTTTCTTT
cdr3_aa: CASSLGRRATEAFF

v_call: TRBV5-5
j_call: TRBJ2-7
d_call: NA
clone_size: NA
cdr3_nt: TGTGCCAGCAGCTTGGCTCGCGGCACCTCCTACGAGCAGTACTTC
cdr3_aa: CASSLARGTSYEQYF

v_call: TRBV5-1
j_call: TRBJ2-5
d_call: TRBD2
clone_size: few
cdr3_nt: TGCGCCAGCAGCTGGGGACTAGCGGGGGGGCCTCTTTCCCAGTACTTC
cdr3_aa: CASSWGLAGGPLSQYF

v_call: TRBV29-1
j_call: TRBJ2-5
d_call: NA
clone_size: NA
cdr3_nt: TGCAGCGTTGTCAGTGGGTCGGGAGAGACCCAGTACTTC
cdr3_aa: CSVVSGSGETQYF

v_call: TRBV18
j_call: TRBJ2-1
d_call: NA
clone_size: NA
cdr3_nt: TGTGCCAGCTCACCAGGGCTGGGGATGGGGAGCTACAATGAGCAGTTCTTC
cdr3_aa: CASSPGLGMGSYNEQFF

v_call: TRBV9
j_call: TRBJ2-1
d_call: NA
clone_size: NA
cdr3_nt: TGTGCCAGCAGCCCGAGGGGGGGGGCTTACAATGAGCAGTTCTTC
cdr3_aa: CASSPRGGAYNEQFF

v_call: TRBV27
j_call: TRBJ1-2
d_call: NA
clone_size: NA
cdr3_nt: TGTGCCAGCAGTCGAGGCTATGGCTACACCTTC
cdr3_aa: CASSRGYGYTF

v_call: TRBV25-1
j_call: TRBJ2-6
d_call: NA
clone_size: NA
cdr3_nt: TGTGCCAGCAGCTCAAGGGACTTCATCTCTGGGGCCAACATCCTGACTTTC
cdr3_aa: CASSSRDFISGANILTF

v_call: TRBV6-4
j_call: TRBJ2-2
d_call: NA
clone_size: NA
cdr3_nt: TGTGCCAGCAGTGAGTCCAGTTCCAACACCGGGGAGCTGTTTTTT
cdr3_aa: CASSESSSNTGELFF

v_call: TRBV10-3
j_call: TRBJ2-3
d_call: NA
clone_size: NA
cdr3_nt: TGTGCCATCAGTGAGTTCGGCGGAAACACAGATACGCAGTATTTT
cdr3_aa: CAISEFGGNTDTQYF

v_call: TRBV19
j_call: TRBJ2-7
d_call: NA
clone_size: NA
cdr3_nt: TGTGCCAGTAGTATAAGGGGCAGAGACTACGAGCAGTACTTC
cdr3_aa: CASSIRGRDYEQYF

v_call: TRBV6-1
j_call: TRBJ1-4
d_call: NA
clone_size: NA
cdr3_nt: TGTGCCAGCAATGCAGGGCGCCCCACTAATGAAAAACTGTTTTTT
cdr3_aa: CASNAGRPTNEKLFF

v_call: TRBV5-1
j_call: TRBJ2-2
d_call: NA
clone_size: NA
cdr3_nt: TGCGCCAGCAATTACGGGAACACCGGGGAGCTGTTTTTT
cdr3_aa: CASNYGNTGELFF

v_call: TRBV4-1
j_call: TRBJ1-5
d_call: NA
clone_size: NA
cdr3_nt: TGCGCCAGCAGCCAACGTCGGGGGGGCAGGGGCAATCAGCCCCAGCATTTT
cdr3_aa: CASSQRRGGRGNQPQHF

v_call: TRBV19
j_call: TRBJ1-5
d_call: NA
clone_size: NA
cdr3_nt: TGTGCCAGTACTTTCAACGGACAAACTAATCAGCCCCAGCATTTT
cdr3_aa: CASTFNGQTNQPQHF

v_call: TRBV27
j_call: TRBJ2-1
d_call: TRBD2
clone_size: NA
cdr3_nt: TGTGCCAGCAGTTCATACGGGGGGGCCTACAATGAGCAGTTCTTC
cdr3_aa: CASSSYGGAYNEQFF

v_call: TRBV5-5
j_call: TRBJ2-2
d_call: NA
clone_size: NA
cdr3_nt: TGTGCCAGCAGCTCACAGGGGAACACCGGGGAGCTGTTTTTT
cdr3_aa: CASSSQGNTGELFF

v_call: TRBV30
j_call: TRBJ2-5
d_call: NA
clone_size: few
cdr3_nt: TGTGCCTGGAGTGGGGGGGTGGGGACCCAGTACTTC
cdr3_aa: CAWSGGVGTQYF

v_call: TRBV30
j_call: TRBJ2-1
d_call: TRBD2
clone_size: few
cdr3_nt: TGTGCCTGGGGAAGCGGGGGCTCCTACAATGAGCAGTTCTTC
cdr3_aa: CAWGSGGSYNEQFF

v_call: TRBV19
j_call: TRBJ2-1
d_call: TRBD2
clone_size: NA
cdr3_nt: TGTGCCAGTAGATCCATAGCGGGGGGTTTAAATGAGCAGTTCTTC
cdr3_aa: CASRSIAGGLNEQFF

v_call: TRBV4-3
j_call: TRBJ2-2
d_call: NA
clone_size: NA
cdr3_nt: TGCGCCAGCAGCCACTCCGGGTTTAACACCGGGGAGCTGTTTTTT
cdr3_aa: CASSHSGFNTGELFF

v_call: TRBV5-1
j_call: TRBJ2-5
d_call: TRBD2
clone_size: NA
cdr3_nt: TGCGCCAGCAGTTTGGAGGGACTAGCGGGGGTGCCCGCAGAGACCCAGTACTTC
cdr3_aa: CASSLEGLAGVPAETQYF

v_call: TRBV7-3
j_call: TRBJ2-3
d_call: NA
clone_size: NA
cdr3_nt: TGTGCCAGCAGCCAATGGGGGGTTGCAGATACGCAGTATTTT
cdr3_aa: CASSQWGVADTQYF

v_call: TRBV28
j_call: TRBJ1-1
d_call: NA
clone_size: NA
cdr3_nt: TGTGCCAGCAGTTCTCCCGCCTTGGGATCCCGCGGGGTTGCTGAAGCTTTCTTT
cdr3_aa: CASSSPALGSRGVAEAFF